This T cell receptor beta chain was found in a study of cytomegalovirus exposure and HLA in healthy donors. Study as a whole: Samples from HLA-typed donors yielded about 85 million unique TCRs in an early data release. Findings and limits, study-wide: A missense variant in DCLRE1C was later tied to TCR beta V- and J-gene trimming. Among the sequence variants, a highly shared cluster was likely an artifact of sequencing.

Researchers ran the PCR with 60 Vbeta and 13 Jbeta primers. The protocol was immunoSEQ multiplex PCR, while the TCRdb copy is restricted to in-frame clones and leaves out a portion. This table holds about 61,000 clones, around 87% found once. A word on this clone: Antigen specificity is unknown.

J gave up 6 bases and V 3 bases, and 11 bases lay outside the gene matches. Germline loops: CDR1 SQVTM, CDR2 ANQGSEA. The CDR3 spans 15 residues. The rearrangement uses TRBV29-1 and TRBJ1-3; TRBD1 agrees at 7 bases. The source material was PBMCs. The TCR was taken from a man younger than 35 in good health and CMV-seronegative. CDR3 sequence reads: CSVEEKTGLANTIYF. The CDR3 bases are TGCAGCGTTGAGGAGAAGACAGGGCTGGCAAACACCATATATTTT.